The rows below give T cell receptor beta chains drawn from one sample of a study of cytomegalovirus exposure and HLA in healthy donors. The table came from immunoSEQ multiplex PCR; TCRdb's copy has only in-frame clones and leaves some out. This table holds a few hundred thousand clones, 75% to 90% found once. Specimen: PBMCs. Source of these receptors: a girl aged 2 to 10 in good health and CMV-seronegative. CDR3s include the opening cysteine and the closing phenylalanine or tryptophan. Fields, in order: V gene, D gene, CDR3 protein. A D gene is named only where the DNA matches it firmly.

v_call: TRBV4-2; d_call: -; cdr3_aa: CASSQAGGANYGYTF
v_call: TRBV2; d_call: TRBD1; cdr3_aa: CATSGQGNQPQHF
v_call: TRBV5-1; d_call: -; cdr3_aa: CASSHRTDVETQYF
v_call: TRBV5-6; d_call: -; cdr3_aa: CASSSKGWADTQYF
v_call: TRBV4-1; d_call: TRBD2; cdr3_aa: CASSLREARNEQFF
v_call: TRBV2; d_call: -; cdr3_aa: CASSGETGSYEQYF
v_call: TRBV10-1; d_call: TRBD2; cdr3_aa: CASSPAGASEQYF
v_call: TRBV4-1; d_call: TRBD1; cdr3_aa: CASSQDRGSNQPQHF
v_call: TRBV28; d_call: -; cdr3_aa: CASSWDTPYEQYF
v_call: TRBV6-4; d_call: TRBD1; cdr3_aa: CAGPGQGTPLYEQYF
v_call: TRBV7-3; d_call: -; cdr3_aa: CASSLQGYSYNEQFF
v_call: TRBV28; d_call: TRBD1; cdr3_aa: CASSLTPRTGRFF
v_call: TRBV7-9; d_call: TRBD1; cdr3_aa: CASSSFDRGAYNEQFF
v_call: TRBV4-1; d_call: TRBD2; cdr3_aa: CASSQDWTRPPYEQYF
v_call: TRBV6-1; d_call: -; cdr3_aa: CASTSRGEQYF
v_call: TRBV19; d_call: TRBD1; cdr3_aa: CASSPTGDYEQYF
v_call: TRBV5-5; d_call: -; cdr3_aa: CASSIQGSGVSEKLFF
v_call: TRBV5-6; d_call: TRBD1; cdr3_aa: CASRGGQGWYEQYF
v_call: TRBV9; d_call: -; cdr3_aa: CASSDGGGEKLFF
v_call: TRBV4-2; d_call: -; cdr3_aa: CASSQSRDYNEQFF
v_call: TRBV2; d_call: TRBD2; cdr3_aa: CASLAGVWGKNIQYF
v_call: TRBV20-1; d_call: TRBD2; cdr3_aa: CSARGRGEQFF
v_call: TRBV13; d_call: -; cdr3_aa: CASSLRRDTFHEQFF
v_call: TRBV29-1; d_call: -; cdr3_aa: CSVAHLKETQYF
v_call: TRBV7-9; d_call: TRBD2; cdr3_aa: CSSSPGAGGDYNEQFF
v_call: TRBV27; d_call: -; cdr3_aa: CASSLLNPGLSTDTQYF
v_call: TRBV13; d_call: TRBD1; cdr3_aa: CASSSRVDRGPFTEAFF
v_call: TRBV6-1; d_call: -; cdr3_aa: CASSEVTLYTGSYEQYF
v_call: TRBV28; d_call: -; cdr3_aa: CASSLPLRGYEQYF
v_call: TRBV30; d_call: -; cdr3_aa: CAWRKYIGSSGYEQYF
v_call: TRBV5-6; d_call: -; cdr3_aa: CASSFGQGYNEQYF
v_call: TRBV7-8; d_call: -; cdr3_aa: CASSLGSTGIYTEAFF
v_call: TRBV10-1; d_call: -; cdr3_aa: CASSVALLGDEQYF
v_call: TRBV10-2; d_call: -; cdr3_aa: CASRVGGGSPLHF
v_call: TRBV7-2; d_call: -; cdr3_aa: CASRGTVNTGELFF
v_call: TRBV5-1; d_call: -; cdr3_aa: CASSLGVRSNTGELFF
v_call: TRBV4-1; d_call: -; cdr3_aa: CASSQVGLDGLLYSNQPQHF
v_call: TRBV16; d_call: -; cdr3_aa: CASSQSRINQPQHF
v_call: TRBV7-9; d_call: TRBD1; cdr3_aa: CASTTGGQPQHF
v_call: TRBV6-5; d_call: -; cdr3_aa: CASSYSDLAYEQYF
v_call: TRBV6-1; d_call: TRBD2; cdr3_aa: CATLSRLAGAYEQYF